This T cell receptor (beta chain) derives from a study of OX40 agonist ivuxolimab in advanced cancers. For the study in its entirety: Ivuxolimab was an agonistic, fully human IgG2 monoclonal antibody directed against OX40 (CD134), a costimulatory receptor. Intravenous ivuxolimab was administered to patients every 2 weeks at six dose levels: 0.01, 0.1, 0.3, 1.5, 3 and 10 mg/kg. Of the 50 or so patients in dose escalation, some 19 had hepatocellular carcinoma, about 15 had melanoma, 9 had renal cell carcinoma and 9 had head and neck cancer. In the dose-escalation cohort, 70% to 85% of patients were male, and the mean age was approximately 60 years with a range of roughly 23 to 79. Patients were allowed to have had prior anti-PD-1, anti-PD-L1 or anti-CTLA-4 therapy, and 40% to 45% of the dose-escalation patients had previously received checkpoint inhibitors. Partial responses were achieved by three dose-escalation patients, of whom one had hepatocellular carcinoma and two had cutaneous melanoma. The point of sequencing TCRbeta in the periphery was to test whether ivuxolimab changed TCR sequence diversity and drove clonal T-cell expansion. The monotherapy dose-escalation portion (N of about 50 patients) of the phase I ivuxolimab trial is reported in the paper.

The trial excluded patients who had a history of autoimmune disease or were on systemic immunosuppression. Peripheral blood for TCR sequencing was drawn from every dose cohort at baseline, at cycle 4 day 1 and at cycle 7 day 1. Samples came from an open-label, multicenter, first-in-human phase I dose-escalation trial of ivuxolimab. The trial enrolled adults with locally advanced or metastatic head and neck squamous cell, hepatocellular, melanoma or renal cell carcinoma. Before TCR sequencing, CD4+ and CD8+ T cells were separately sorted from peripheral blood. For this clone: The specificity of this receptor is unknown. Per-base quality was not reported, and no clone a single base away is much larger than it.

To sequence the TCRbeta CDR3 region, genomic DNA was isolated from the sorted cells. The immunoSEQ Assay was used to sequence the TCRbeta CDR3 regions. This immuneACCESS table, as held by TCRdb, lists in-frame sequences with V and J called but not all clones. Of the missing ones, under half trace to an unresolved V gene in checked studies; the others have no known cause. This sample gives about 82,000 clones in total; 88% of them show up just once. 0.76% of the sample lies in the top ten. The study at large found these results: Antigen specificity was not determined for the clonally expanded peripheral T cells. After ivuxolimab, more expanded clones were found on average in CD8+ T cells than in CD4+ T cells. Low levels of normalized T-cell clonal expansion were also seen in some patients who did not respond. Clonal expansion of both CD4+ and CD8+ blood T cells was observed from baseline to week 6 at doses 0.1 to 3.0 mg/kg. In the 0.1-3.0 mg/kg groups, partial responders had among the lowest normalized peripheral clonal expansion, particularly in CD8+ T cells.

The sequence was obtained from an adult with an advanced solid tumor such as melanoma, head and neck, liver or kidney cancer. The sample was CD4+ or CD8+ T cells sorted from blood, taken in a trial of the OX40 agonist ivuxolimab.

CDR3 reads: CASSLWFAGGNNEQFF. The sequence in DNA is TGTGCCAGCAGTTTATGGTTTGCGGGAGGGAACAATGAGCAGTTCTTC. Rearrangement joined TRBV28 to TRBJ2-1, and TRBD2 matches 9 of the central bases. Counted from cysteine to phenylalanine, this CDR3 has 16 amino acids. The CDR3 DNA has 48 bases and is translated from base 1. CDR1 is given as MDHEN and CDR2 as SYDVKM, both from the germline V gene. V lost 0 bases and J lost 5 bases, and the count of bases not matched to a germline gene is 5.